These 27 T cell receptor beta chains came from one sample sequenced in a study of blood T cell repertoires in COVID-19. Libraries were prepared by immunoSEQ multiplex PCR; TCRdb keeps only in-frame clonotypes and omits some of them. This table holds under 150,000 clones, 69% found once. The sequencing sample was made of peripheral blood. Receptors were obtained from a woman between 65 and 79 years old with acute or convalescent COVID-19.

V and J are TRBV18 and TRBJ2-3; D is perhaps TRBD2 (6 bases). The CDR3 loop spans 16 amino acids. The germline V gene has CDR1 KGHSH and CDR2 LQKENI. V lost 3 bases and J 4 bases, leaving 17 bases between the germline ends. The CDR3 sequence: CASSPLRQGGSDTQYF. CDR3 DNA sequence: TGTGCCAGCTCACCGCTACGTCAGGGAGGTTCAGATACGCAGTATTTT.

This sequence joins TRBV5-4 and TRBJ1-1, with 8 bases fitting TRBD1. Germline CDR1 reads SGHNT; CDR2 reads YYREEE (reference sequence). This CDR3 comprises 14 residues. With V trimmed by 1 base and J by 5 bases, 4 bases remained unmatched. The CDR3 coding sequence is TGTGCCAGCAGCTTGATTACAGGGGGTACTGAAGCTTTCTTT. Its translation is CASSLITGGTEAFF.

The DNA of the CDR3 is TGTGCCAGCAGTGTTTCTAGCAGTCAAGAGACCCAGTACTTC. It is translated as CASSVSSSQETQYF. The chain employs TRBV2 and TRBJ2-5; perhaps TRBD2 as D (5 bases). Trimming left V 4 bases short and J 2 bases short, with 11 bases between. The CDR3 consists of 14 residues. Germline V lookup: CDR1 SNHLY, CDR2 FYNNEI. Full variable domain (rest looked up from reference TRBV2 and TRBJ2-5): EPEVTQTPSHQVTQMGQEVILRCVPISNHLYFYWYRQILGQKVEFLVSFYNNEISEKSEIFDDQFSVERPDGSNFTLKIRSTKLEDSAMYFCASSVSSSQETQYFGPGTRLLVL.

The chain uses TRBV27 and TRBJ2-1; 12 bases map to TRBD2. The V gene end was trimmed by 5 bases and the J gene end by 0 bases; junction bases not matched to a gene: 5. This CDR3 spans 17 amino acids. CDR1 MNHEY and CDR2 SMNVEV come from the germline V gene (reference sequence). CDR3 nucleotide sequence: TGTGCCAGCAGTCCCCGGACTAGCGGGATCTCCTACAATGAGCAGTTCTTC. This sequence encodes CASSPRTSGISYNEQFF.

This clone was observed a few times. This sequence joins TRBV3-1 (or the pseudogene TRBV3-2) and TRBJ2-2; D gene unclear. Germline V gene sequence: CDR1 LGHDT, CDR2 YNNKEL (reference sequence). The CDR3 sequence is 12 residues long. Trimming took 1 base from V and 6 from J, leaving 3 bases between them. CDR3 DNA sequence: TGTGCCAGCAGCCAAGCCGCCGGGGAGCTGTTTTTT. Its translation: CASSQAAGELFF.

The CDR3, as DNA: TGTGCCAGCAGCCCCCACACAGATACGCAGTATTTT. Residues: CASSPHTDTQYF. This chain links TRBV7-9 with TRBJ2-3; no clear D. The V gene's germline CDR1 is SEHNR and CDR2 FQNEAQ (reference sequence). V was pared by 5 bases and J by 2 bases, with 5 bases between. The CDR3 sequence is 12 residues long.

The CDR3 DNA sequence: TGTGCCAGCAGGGAGTTTCCGACCGACAGGGTCCTATATAGCAATCAGCCCCAGCATTTT. This translates into CASREFPTDRVLYSNQPQHF. V and J are TRBV27 and TRBJ1-5; 7 bases are a match to TRBD1. J gave up 0 bases and V 6 bases, and 20 bases lay outside the gene matches. The CDR3 totals 20 residues. Per the germline V gene, CDR1 is MNHEY and CDR2 is SMNVEV (reference sequence).

This clone was detected ten times or more. This chain uses TRBV4-1 with TRBJ2-1; D is possibly TRBD1 (7 bases). The V and J ends lost 8 bases and 0 bases respectively, with 11 bases between them. There are 14 residues in the CDR3. Germline V gene data show CDR1 as MGHRA and CDR2 as YSYEKL. This chain's CDR3 is CASGGTVSYNEQFF. CDR3 in DNA: TGCGCCAGCGGCGGGACAGTCTCCTACAATGAGCAGTTCTTC.

The V and J genes are TRBV6-5 and TRBJ2-2; no firm D call. Germline values: CDR1 MNHEY, CDR2 SVGAGI. The CDR3 sequence is 14 residues long. The ends were cut back, 4 bases at V and 7 bases at J, with 13 bases in the middle. The CDR3 DNA follows: TGTGCCAGCAGTTCTCCTCCGCCCAGCGGGGAGCTGTTTTTT. The encoded protein is CASSSPPPSGELFF.

The chain links TRBV7-8 to TRBJ2-1; a possible D gene is TRBD2 (6 bases). CDR1 SGHVS and CDR2 FQNEAQ come from the germline V gene. V shed 1 base and J shed 3 bases, with 19 bases lying between them. The CDR3 spans 18 residues. The CDR3 bases are TGTGCCAGCAGCTTAGTTGGGCGGGGACTTCTGCTCTACAATGAGCAGTTCTTC. This translates into CASSLVGRGLLLYNEQFF.

This clone was counted once. The chain links TRBV12-3 or TRBV12-4 to TRBJ1-2, with unresolved D. This CDR3 contains 12 residues. Trimming shortened V by 3 bases and J by 7 bases, and 9 bases separated the two germline ends. CDR3: CASSLRIVGYTF. In DNA form, the CDR3 reads TGTGCCAGCAGTTTGAGAATCGTTGGCTACACCTTC.

The chain uses TRBV6-1 and TRBJ1-2; D is ambiguous. CDR1 is MNHNS, CDR2 SASEGT, per germline. Trimming took 1 base from V and 4 from J, leaving 13 bases between them. The CDR3 is made up of 15 amino acids. The CDR3: CASSEGVSSGYGYTF. The CDR3 nucleotides are TGTGCCAGCAGTGAAGGGGTATCCTCGGGCTATGGCTACACCTTC.

The chain has TRBV4-3 and TRBJ1-1; TRBD1 might be the D (5 bases). This CDR3 is 16 amino acids long. Trimming shortened V by 4 bases and J by 4 bases, and 19 bases separated the two germline ends. The germline CDR1 and CDR2 sequences are LGHNA and YSLEER. In DNA form, the CDR3 reads TGCGCCAGCAGCCCTGGGGCCGGGTTCGGTGTCACTGAAGCTTTCTTT. This codes for CASSPGAGFGVTEAFF.

This clone appeared a few times. This sequence joins TRBV18 and TRBJ2-1; no firm D call. Germline CDR1 and CDR2: KGHSH and LQKENI. This CDR3 comprises 14 residues. V lost 3 bases and J lost 13, with 19 bases in between. The CDR3 reads CASSPGFLQVAQFF. The CDR3 DNA reads TGTGCCAGCTCACCCGGATTCCTACAAGTAGCTCAGTTCTTC.

This chain links TRBV27 with TRBJ2-1, with 11 bases fitting TRBD2. With 3 bases clipped from V and 2 bases from J, the junction kept 9 bases outside the gene matches. The CDR3 sequence is 18 residues long. The germline CDR1 and CDR2 sequences are MNHEY and SMNVEV (reference sequence). CDR3 nucleotide sequence: TGTGCCAGCAGTTTTCTGGCTAGCGGGGGGACTACCTACAATGAGCAGTTCTTC. Translating gives CASSFLASGGTTYNEQFF.

The chain combines TRBV7-9 with TRBJ2-7; 7 bases line up with TRBD1. Germline lookup yields CDR1 SEHNR and CDR2 FQNEAQ (reference sequence). The V segment lost 5 bases and the J segment 4 bases; nucleotides outside the gene matches: 8. This CDR3 region has 14 residues. This CDR3 is CASSPGTVFYEQYF. The CDR3 DNA reads TGTGCCAGCAGCCCAGGGACAGTCTTTTACGAGCAGTACTTC.

The chain carries TRBV10-3 and TRBJ2-1; 9 nucleotides agree with TRBD2. J lost 4 bases, V lost 2 bases, and 3 bases had no gene match. CDR1 and CDR2 from the germline V gene are ENHRY and SYGVKD. CDR3 length: 15 amino acids. In DNA, the CDR3 is TGTGCCATCAGTGAGGCTAGCGGGATGTACAATGAGCAGTTCTTC. Protein sequence: CAISEASGMYNEQFF.

The CDR3 region is CASSPGTSKYNEQFF. CDR3 nucleotides: TGTGCCAGCAGCCCCGGGACTTCCAAATACAATGAGCAGTTCTTC. The chain carries TRBV7-2 and TRBJ2-1; TRBD2 is a possible D gene (6 bases). This CDR3 has 15 residues. V lost 5 bases, J lost 4 bases, and 15 bases lay in between. Germline assignment: CDR1 SGHTA and CDR2 FQGNSA.

This clone occurred a few times. The chain combines TRBV5-1 with TRBJ2-3; TRBD2 agrees at 7 bases. Germline assignment: CDR1 SGHRS and CDR2 YFSETQ. Germline trimming cut 4 bases from V and 2 bases from J; bases unmatched to any gene: 4. CDR3 length: 14 amino acids. The CDR3 bases are TGCGCCAGCAGCCTTGGACTAGTCACAGATACGCAGTATTTT. Amino acid sequence: CASSLGLVTDTQYF.

The V gene is TRBV21-1, the J gene TRBJ1-5; the table's D gene call, TRBD1, was not cross checked with the DNA. TRBV21-1 is classified as a pseudogene. The CDR3 sequence is 18 residues long. The CDR3 spells CASSKAGISRYGNQPQHF. In nucleotides, the CDR3 is TGTGCCAGCAGCAAAGCTGGCATCTCCCGATATGGCAATCAGCCCCAGCATTTT.

V and J are TRBV2 and TRBJ1-3, with TRBD1 as a possible D gene (6 bases). With 5 bases removed from V and 0 bases from J, the gap between germline ends came to 8 bases. CDR1 and CDR2 (germline): SNHLY, FYNNEI. The CDR3 runs 14 residues. CDR3 coding DNA: TGTGCCAGCAGTACAGGGTCCTCTGGAAACACCATATATTTT. Amino acids: CASSTGSSGNTIYF.

This clone was detected a few times. This sequence joins TRBV4-3 and TRBJ2-5, with a possible D match to TRBD2 (6 bases). Trimming removed 1 base from V and 5 bases from J, with 8 bases in between. The CDR3 is made up of 13 amino acids. Germline V gene lookup returns CDR1 LGHNA and CDR2 YSLEER. The chain's CDR3 is CASSQGGDETQYF. The CDR3 bases are TGCGCCAGCAGCCAAGGGGGGGATGAGACCCAGTACTTC.

The count of this clone is one. The gene calls are TRBV18 and TRBJ2-7; the D gene is possibly TRBD1 (6 bases). V was cut by 2 bases and J by 5 bases, with 13 bases left in between. The CDR3 covers 14 residues. CDR1 KGHSH and CDR2 LQKENI come from the germline V gene. CDR3 nucleotide sequence: TGTGCCAGCTCACCAGTAGGGGGAGTGGACGAGCAGTACTTC. Translating gives CASSPVGGVDEQYF. The full variable domain, its missing parts supplied by reference TRBV18 and TRBJ2-7, is NAGVMQNPRHLVRRRGQEARLRCSPMKGHSHVYWYRQLPEEGLKFMVYLQKENIIDESGMPKERFSAEFPKEGPSILRIQQVVRGDSAAYFCASSPVGGVDEQYFGPGTRLTVT.

The rearrangement links TRBV5-6 to TRBJ2-4, with D tentatively TRBD1 (6 bases). Per the germline V gene, CDR1 is SGHDT and CDR2 is YYEEEE. CDR3 length: 17 residues. V lost 4 bases and J lost 0, with 17 bases in between. CDR3 coding DNA: TGTGCCAGCAGCCTTCAGACAGGAGATATAGCCAAAAACATTCAGTACTTC. Its translation: CASSLQTGDIAKNIQYF.

The chain is built from TRBV6-5 and TRBJ1-3, with D perhaps matching TRBD1 (6 bases). The CDR3 is 15 amino acids. Germline V gene lookup returns CDR1 MNHEY and CDR2 SVGAGI. V was trimmed by 7 bases and J by 0 bases, leaving 13 bases between them. The CDR3 protein is CASNRAMGSGNTIYF. CDR3 bases: TGTGCCAGCAACAGGGCCATGGGCTCTGGAAACACCATATATTTT.

The chain uses TRBV7-8 and TRBJ1-1; no definite D call. The germline V gene encodes CDR1 SGHVS and CDR2 FQNEAQ. The CDR3 runs 13 residues. The ends were cut back, 2 bases at V and 1 base at J, with 5 bases in the middle. This chain's CDR3 is CASSLMRNTEAFF. DNA for the CDR3: TGTGCCAGCAGCTTAATGAGGAACACTGAAGCTTTCTTT. The entire variable domain, with the rest obtained from reference TRBV7-8 and TRBJ1-1, is as follows: GAGVSQSPRYKVAKRGQDVALRCDPISGHVSLFWYQQALGQGPEFLTYFQNEAQLDKSGLPSDRFFAERPEGSVSTLKIQRTQQEDSAVYLCASSLMRNTEAFFGQGTRLTVV.

This clone has just a few counts. The chain has TRBV6-1 and TRBJ2-7, with a weak D call TRBD1 (6 bases). Trimming cost V 1 base and J 3 bases, with 10 bases left between them. Germline CDR1 is MNHNS and CDR2 is SASEGT. CDR3 size: 14 residues. CDR3 coding DNA: TGTGCCAGCAGTGAAGGGACAGTACTCTACGAGCAGTACTTC. It specifies CASSEGTVLYEQYF.